The TCR beta chain described here comes from a study of cytomegalovirus exposure and HLA in healthy donors. Germline-derived CDR1 and CDR2 are GTSNPN and SVGIG (reference sequence). V lost 8 bases and J lost 2; bases outside the gene matches: 8. The CDR3 covers 13 residues. Study results and caveats: A link between a missense DCLRE1C variant and TCR beta V- and J-gene trimming emerged from a later analysis.

PCR employed 60 Vbeta and 13 Jbeta primers. Clones were read by immunoSEQ multiplex PCR, and TCRdb kept only the in-frame ones, dropping some. The data contain 200,000 or so clones, 60% to 80% of them seen just once; the ten biggest clones take up less than 3%. A note on this clone: The antigen is unknown.

Sequencing was carried out using PBMCs. This sequence joins TRBV30 and TRBJ1-1, with 7 positions matching TRBD1. The source is a woman under 40 in good health and CMV-seronegative. The CDR3: CASNRGGNTEAFF. DNA for the CDR3: TGTGCCAGCAACAGGGGCGGCAACACTGAAGCTTTCTTT.